The clone carrying this T cell receptor (beta chain) was seen only a few times. Its target is unknown. The PCR ran on 60 Vbeta and 13 Jbeta primers. Data came from immunoSEQ multiplex PCR; TCRdb stores just in-frame clones and leaves some out. The repertoire holds some 110,000 clones, with approximately 80% as singletons. This entry belongs to a study of cytomegalovirus exposure and HLA in healthy donors. Study-level information: Earlier work reported some 110 million unique TCR beta sequences from some 180 million T cells.

The length of the CDR3 is 11 residues. Germline V CDR1 and CDR2: SGHRS, YFSETQ. The germline V and J ends were trimmed by 0 bases and 11 bases, with 8 bases remaining between them. Study observations and caveats: DRB1 had the most TCR associations and HLA-C the fewest, a later analysis found, with rates varying by HLA locus. An analysis that was carried out later associated 15,000 to 20,000 TCR beta sequences with HLA alleles at 0.05 false discovery rate.

The V gene is TRBV5-1, the J gene TRBJ2-5, with D hard to call. The sample consisted of PBMCs. The receptor's source is a woman in her 30s in good health and CMV-seronegative. The CDR3 nucleotides read TGCGCCAGCAGCTTGGATAAGGAGCAGTACTTC. Translated: CASSLDKEQYF.